The present entry profiles one TCR beta chain with its context. This clonotype was observed many times. The target of this receptor is not known. Within one base of it there is no much larger clone, and no base qualities were kept. The germline V gene yields MGHDK for CDR1 and SYGVNS for CDR2. From the cysteine up to the phenylalanine, the CDR3 has a length of 14 residues. Only CDR3 DNA remains: 42 bases, in frame from the first base. Trimming takes 8 bases from V and 0 bases from J, and the germline ends sit 10 bases apart. Data came from an Illumina HiSeq 1500. The public reads were quality trimmed at Q25 with fastp and then assembled into clones with MiXCR by TCRdb, keeping productive beta chains. Each entry merges the rows of one CDR3 protein and shows their most common DNA and genes. The table for this sample lists about 210,000 distinct CDR3 sequences; 6% to 8% of them were counted only once. The ten largest clonotypes hold roughly 6.5% of the sample.

This entry comes from a study of T cell repertoires in cytomegalovirus infection (dated by TCRdb to 2018 to 2020). In the study overall: Donor HLA type was relevant to the analysis, because carriage of CMV infection together with the matching HLA type was indicated by public TCR beta signatures. The investigation overall reported the following: The ex vivo response was dominated by HLA-C-restricted CMV-specific TCR beta clonotypes, which also provided the single most frequent clonotype in two of eight donors. Cumulative frequency of public TCR beta family members discriminated carriers of CMV infection plus the relevant HLA type in this cohort and an independent roughly 340-donor cohort.

This sequence originates from a human donor in good health (CMV status not recorded). Some clones in this sample may be carry-over from other donors' samples. Sequenced material: PBMCs. The rearranged segments are TRBV25-1 and TRBJ2-2, with TRBD2 tentatively as D gene (6 bases match). The DNA sequence follows: TGTGCCAGCCGGGACTCCGCGAACACCGGGGAGCTGTTTTTT. Translated, this is CASRDSANTGELFF.